The 22 T cell receptor beta chains listed next were all sequenced from one sample in a study of cytomegalovirus exposure and HLA in healthy donors. Some clones are missing from TCRdb's copy, which holds only in-frame ones; the method was immunoSEQ multiplex PCR. The sample carries about 310,000 clones, approximately 85% recorded once. Sequencing was done on a sample of PBMCs. These TCRs come from a man aged 25 to 45 in good health and CMV-seronegative.

The gene calls are TRBV6-5 and TRBJ2-1; possible D gene TRBD1, 6 bases. The V and J ends lost 5 bases and 2 bases respectively, with 13 bases between them. CDR1 and CDR2 (germline): MNHEY, SVGAGI. CDR3 length: 15 residues. In DNA form, the CDR3 reads TGTGCCAGCAGTCCCGCCGGGACAACCTACAATGAGCAGTTCTTC. Translated, it gives CASSPAGTTYNEQFF.

The V and J genes are TRBV29-1 and TRBJ2-3; TRBD2 might be the D (6 bases). Trimming removed 1 base from V and 1 base from J, with 12 bases in between. This CDR3 has 15 residues. CDR1 and CDR2 (germline): SQVTM, ANQGSEA. CDR3 protein: CSVEAGGGGTDTQYF. The CDR3 DNA reads TGCAGCGTTGAAGCAGGAGGAGGGGGCACAGATACGCAGTATTTT.

This sequence joins TRBV30 and TRBJ2-7; 10 bases map to TRBD1. Per the germline V gene, CDR1 is GTSNPN and CDR2 is SVGIG (reference sequence). Trimming took 0 bases from V and 1 from J; bases not matched to a gene: 3. CDR3 length equals 15 residues. The CDR3 spells CAWSVPDRGSYEQYF. The CDR3 DNA reads TGTGCCTGGAGTGTACCGGACAGGGGGTCCTACGAGCAGTACTTC.

This chain links TRBV18 with TRBJ1-5, with 9 bases that match TRBD1. Germline-derived CDR1 and CDR2 are KGHSH and LQKENI. After removal of 5 bases from V and 3 bases from J, the junction contained 11 bases not matched to a gene. The CDR3 is 17 amino acids. CDR3 sequence: CASSSTRTGVVNQPQHF. CDR3 nucleotides: TGTGCCAGCTCATCGACACGGACAGGGGTGGTCAATCAGCCCCAGCATTTT.

A single count supports this clone. J is TRBJ1-1 and V is TRBV5-4; weak D call: TRBD1 (5 bases). V was trimmed by 4 bases and J by 8 bases, leaving 18 bases between them. The CDR3 sequence is 14 residues long. Germline V gene data show CDR1 as SGHNT and CDR2 as YYREEE (reference sequence). The CDR3 region has the DNA TGTGCCAGCAGCCAGACAACGGCGGGGGACGAAGCTTTCTTT. Protein sequence: CASSQTTAGDEAFF.

The J gene is TRBJ2-5, the V gene TRBV10-3; 10 bases fit TRBD2. The V gene's germline CDR1 is ENHRY and CDR2 SYGVKD. With V trimmed by 6 bases and J by 1 base, 5 bases remained unmatched. This CDR3 region has 15 residues. The CDR3 region has the DNA TGTGCCATCAGGGCTAGCGGGGGCACCCAAGAGACCCAGTACTTC. Protein product: CAIRASGGTQETQYF.

The chain is built from TRBV4-1 and TRBJ1-2; TRBD1 aligns across 10 bases. CDR1 and CDR2 from the germline V gene are MGHRA and YSYEKL. The CDR3 extends over 13 amino acids. After removal of 5 bases from V and 4 bases from J, the junction contained 1 base not matched to a gene. This chain's CDR3 is CASSGTGVYGYTF. CDR3 sequence (DNA): TGCGCCAGCAGCGGGACAGGGGTCTATGGCTACACCTTC.

This chain joins TRBV2 and TRBJ1-5; 11 bases line up with TRBD1. This CDR3 contains 15 residues. Unmatched junction bases numbered 7, after V lost 5 bases and J lost 7 bases. Germline V gives CDR1 SNHLY, CDR2 FYNNEI. The chain's CDR3 is CASSRDRGSGQPQHF. The CDR3 nucleotides are TGTGCCAGCAGTAGGGACAGGGGGTCGGGACAGCCCCAGCATTTT.

The chain uses TRBV6-1 and TRBJ1-2; 7 bases map to TRBD1. In germline, CDR1 is MNHNS, CDR2 SASEGT. CDR3 length equals 14 residues. Trimming cost V 1 base and J 8 bases; bases outside gene matches: 7. The chain's CDR3 is CASSEGKGARGYTF. The CDR3 coding sequence is TGTGCCAGCAGTGAAGGAAAGGGGGCGCGGGGCTACACCTTC.

The CDR3 DNA follows: TGTGCCAGCAGCTTAAGCGGGAACGAGCAGTACTTC. Residues: CASSLSGNEQYF. V gene TRBV7-9 combines with J gene TRBJ2-7, with TRBD2 identical over 7 bases. V was clipped by 2 bases and J by 5 bases; unmatched bases: 0. The CDR3 spans 12 residues. Germline CDR1 reads SEHNR; CDR2 reads FQNEAQ (reference sequence).

The chain couples TRBV5-6 to TRBJ2-5; perhaps TRBD2 as D (6 bases). The CDR3 consists of 14 residues. Germline V gene lookup returns CDR1 SGHDT and CDR2 YYEEEE. The germline V and J ends were trimmed by 0 bases and 5 bases, with 11 bases remaining between them. The CDR3 region is CASSLELALETQYF. The CDR3 DNA reads TGTGCCAGCAGCTTGGAACTAGCATTGGAGACCCAGTACTTC.

V gene TRBV7-9 combines with J gene TRBJ2-7; D not certain. The V gene lost 3 bases and the J gene lost 4 bases, with 10 bases spanning the gap. The CDR3 has 13 residues. Germline CDR1 SEHNR, CDR2 FQNEAQ (reference sequence). This CDR3 reads CASSFITVYEQYF. In nucleotides, the CDR3 is TGTGCCAGCAGCTTCATTACAGTTTACGAGCAGTACTTC.

The genes are TRBV6-6 and TRBJ2-5; TRBD2 might be the D (6 bases). CDR1 is MNHNY and CDR2 is SVGAGI in the germline V gene (reference sequence). Trimming took 2 bases from V and 5 from J, leaving 12 bases between them. The CDR3 spans 14 residues. The CDR3 DNA sequence: TGTGCCAGCAGTTACGGAGGAGGGGATGAGACCCAGTACTTC. Translation gives CASSYGGGDETQYF.

V usage is TRBV19 and J usage is TRBJ1-6; TRBD1 matches 7 bases. In germline, CDR1 is LNHDA, CDR2 SQIVND (reference sequence). The length of the CDR3 is 14 residues. Trimming took 7 bases from V and 6 from J; bases not matched to a gene: 6. CDR3 sequence (DNA): TGTGCCAGTAACGAGGGGGCGATTAATTCACCCCTCCACTTT. The encoded protein is CASNEGAINSPLHF.

DNA for the CDR3: TGTGCCAGCAGCTTGGGCAGGGGGCGCGGGGCTGAAGCTTTCTTT. It encodes CASSLGRGRGAEAFF. The chain joins TRBV13 to TRBJ1-1; 8 bases are a match to TRBD1. This CDR3 has 15 amino acids. Germline CDR1 and CDR2: PRHDT and FYEKMQ (reference sequence). V lost 3 bases to trimming and J lost 6 bases; unmatched junction nucleotides: 9.

In this sample, this clone turned up a few times. The chain couples TRBV7-2 to TRBJ1-2; D might be TRBD1 (6 bases). CDR3 length: 16 residues. Trimming took 2 bases from V and 3 from J, leaving 16 bases between them. Germline-derived CDR1 and CDR2 are SGHTA and FQGNSA. The CDR3 sequence is CASSLNGPGDHYGYTF. The CDR3 DNA follows: TGTGCCAGCAGCTTAAATGGGCCAGGGGATCACTATGGCTACACCTTC.

As concerns this clone: In the same sample, other DNA sequences code for this CDR3. The chain has TRBV2 and TRBJ2-7; 7 bases fit TRBD1. Germline V lookup: CDR1 SNHLY, CDR2 FYNNEI. After removal of 4 bases from V and 2 bases from J, the junction contained 2 bases not matched to a gene. CDR3 size: 13 residues. Here the CDR3 reads CASSAQGAYEQYF. The CDR3 DNA reads TGTGCCAGCAGTGCTCAGGGGGCCTACGAGCAGTACTTC.

This clone was seen just once. The rearrangement uses TRBV2 and TRBJ1-5; 8 nucleotides align to TRBD1. Germline V gene lookup returns CDR1 SNHLY and CDR2 FYNNEI. The CDR3 runs 16 residues. J lost 2 bases, V lost 7 bases, and 10 bases had no gene match. CDR3 amino acids: CASNTLGGQGNQPQHF. In nucleotides, the CDR3 is TGTGCCAGCAACACGTTAGGGGGACAGGGCAATCAGCCCCAGCATTTT.

The chain uses TRBV9 and TRBJ2-2; D is possibly TRBD1 (5 bases). The CDR3 runs to 14 residues. The ends were cut back, 3 bases at V and 1 base at J, with 7 bases in the middle. Germline V gives CDR1 SGDLS, CDR2 YYNGEE. CDR3 in amino acids: CASSDRMNTGELFF. The CDR3 DNA reads as TGTGCCAGCAGCGACAGGATGAACACCGGGGAGCTGTTTTTT.

The chain couples TRBV13 to TRBJ2-1; 8 bases map to TRBD2. The length of the CDR3 is 16 residues. Germline-derived CDR1 and CDR2 are PRHDT and FYEKMQ (reference sequence). Unmatched junction bases numbered 1, after V lost 0 bases and J lost 0 bases. This chain's CDR3 is CASSLGGGASYNEQFF. For the CDR3, the DNA is TGTGCCAGCAGCTTAGGCGGGGGGGCCTCCTACAATGAGCAGTTCTTC.

This chain uses TRBV6-5 with TRBJ1-2; the match to TRBD1 covers 8 bases. From germline, CDR1 is MNHEY and CDR2 SVGAGI. The CDR3 spans 15 residues. The ends lost 0 bases at V and 7 bases at J; junction bases unmatched: 7. CDR3 in DNA: TGTGCCAGCAGTTACTCGAGGACAGGGAAATCTGGCTACACCTTC. Translated: CASSYSRTGKSGYTF.

This sequence joins TRBV7-9 and TRBJ2-2; 10 bases are a match to TRBD1. The CDR3 has 16 amino acids. V dropped 6 bases and J dropped 5; count of bases not matched to a gene: 9. Germline V gene data show CDR1 as SEHNR and CDR2 as FQNEAQ (reference sequence). In DNA form, the CDR3 reads TGTGCCAGCAGGACGGGACAGGGGCCCGGAACCGGGGAGCTGTTTTTT. It specifies CASRTGQGPGTGELFF.